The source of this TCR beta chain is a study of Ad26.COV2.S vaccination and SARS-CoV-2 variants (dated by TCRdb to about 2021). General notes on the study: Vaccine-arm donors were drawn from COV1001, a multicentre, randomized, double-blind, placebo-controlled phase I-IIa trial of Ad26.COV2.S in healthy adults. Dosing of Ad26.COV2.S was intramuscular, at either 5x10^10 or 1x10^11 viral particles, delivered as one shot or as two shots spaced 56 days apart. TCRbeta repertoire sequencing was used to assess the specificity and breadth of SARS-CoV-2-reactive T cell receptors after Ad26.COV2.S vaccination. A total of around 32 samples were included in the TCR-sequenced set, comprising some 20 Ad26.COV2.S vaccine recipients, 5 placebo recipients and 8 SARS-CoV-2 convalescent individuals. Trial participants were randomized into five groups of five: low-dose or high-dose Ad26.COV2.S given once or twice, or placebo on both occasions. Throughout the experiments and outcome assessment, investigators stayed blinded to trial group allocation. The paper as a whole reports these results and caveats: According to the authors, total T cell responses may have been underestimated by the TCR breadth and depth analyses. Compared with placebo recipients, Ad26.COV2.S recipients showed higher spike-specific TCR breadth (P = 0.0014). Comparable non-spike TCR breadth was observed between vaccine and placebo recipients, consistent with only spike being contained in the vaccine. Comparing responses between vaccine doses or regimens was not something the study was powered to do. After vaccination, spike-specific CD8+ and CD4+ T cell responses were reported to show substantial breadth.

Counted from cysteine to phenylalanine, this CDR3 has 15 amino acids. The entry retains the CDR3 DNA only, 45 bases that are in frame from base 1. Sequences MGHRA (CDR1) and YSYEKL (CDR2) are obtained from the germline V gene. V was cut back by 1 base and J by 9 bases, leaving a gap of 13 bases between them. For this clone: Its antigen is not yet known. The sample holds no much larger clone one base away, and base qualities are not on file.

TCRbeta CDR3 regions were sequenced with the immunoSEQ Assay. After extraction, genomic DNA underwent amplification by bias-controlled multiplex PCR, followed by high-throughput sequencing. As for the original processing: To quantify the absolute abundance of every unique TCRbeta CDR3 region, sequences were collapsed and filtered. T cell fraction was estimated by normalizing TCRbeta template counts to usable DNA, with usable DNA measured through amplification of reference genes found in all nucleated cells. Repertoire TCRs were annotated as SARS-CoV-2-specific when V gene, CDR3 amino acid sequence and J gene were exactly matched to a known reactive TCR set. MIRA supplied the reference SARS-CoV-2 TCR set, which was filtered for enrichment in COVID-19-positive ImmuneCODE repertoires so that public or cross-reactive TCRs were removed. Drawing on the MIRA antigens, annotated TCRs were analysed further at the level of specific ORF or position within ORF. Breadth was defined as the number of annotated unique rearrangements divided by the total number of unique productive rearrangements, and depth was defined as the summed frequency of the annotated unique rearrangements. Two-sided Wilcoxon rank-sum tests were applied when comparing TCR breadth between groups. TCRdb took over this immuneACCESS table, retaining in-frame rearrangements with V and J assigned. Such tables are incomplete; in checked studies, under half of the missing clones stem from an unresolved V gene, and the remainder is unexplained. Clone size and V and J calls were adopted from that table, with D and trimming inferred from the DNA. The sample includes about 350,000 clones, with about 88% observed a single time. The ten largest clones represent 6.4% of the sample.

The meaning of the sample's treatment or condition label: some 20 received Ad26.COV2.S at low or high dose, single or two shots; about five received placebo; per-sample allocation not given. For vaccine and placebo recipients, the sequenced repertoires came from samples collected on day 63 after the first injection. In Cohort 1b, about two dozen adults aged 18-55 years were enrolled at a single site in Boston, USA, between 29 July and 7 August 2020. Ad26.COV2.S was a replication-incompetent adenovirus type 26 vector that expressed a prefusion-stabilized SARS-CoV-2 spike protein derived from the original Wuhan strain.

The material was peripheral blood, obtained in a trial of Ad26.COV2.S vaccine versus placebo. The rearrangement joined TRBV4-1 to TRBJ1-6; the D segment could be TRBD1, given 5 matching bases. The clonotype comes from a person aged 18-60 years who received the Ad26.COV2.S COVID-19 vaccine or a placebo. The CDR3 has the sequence CASSQVRGSSSPLHF. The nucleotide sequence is TGCGCCAGCAGCCAAGTCCGGGGGTCCAGTTCACCCCTCCACTTT.